These 20 T cell receptor beta chains were sequenced from one sample in a study of Ad26.COV2.S vaccination and SARS-CoV-2 variants. Treatment specified: 15 to 20 received Ad26.COV2.S at low or high dose, single or two shots; several received placebo; per-sample allocation not given. Following the first vaccine or placebo injection, samples were taken on day 63. Sequencing was performed with immunoSEQ multiplex PCR; in TCRdb, only in-frame clones are kept and a portion is missing. This sample yields 440,000 or so clones, of which 90% are seen a single time; under 4.5% belongs to the top ten. The sequencing here drew on peripheral blood, taken in a trial of Ad26.COV2.S vaccine versus placebo. The receptors were sampled from a person between 18 and 65 years old who received the Ad26.COV2.S COVID-19 vaccine or a placebo.

Remarks on this clone: The sample contains more than one DNA sequence encoding this CDR3. This chain joins TRBV11-2 and TRBJ2-3; D might be TRBD2 (6 bases). V was cut by 3 bases and J by 0 bases, with 7 bases left in between. This CDR3 has 14 amino acids. Germline assignment: CDR1 SGHAT and CDR2 FQNNGV. The CDR3 here is CASSLGTSTDTQYF. In DNA form, the CDR3 reads TGTGCCAGCAGCTTGGGGACTAGCACAGATACGCAGTATTTT.

The chain carries TRBV6-5 and TRBJ1-5, with 9 bases that match TRBD1. Germline CDR1 is MNHEY and CDR2 is SVGAGI. CDR3 size: 14 residues. The J segment lost 5 bases and the V segment lost 6 bases, leaving 5 bases of the junction unmatched. CDR3 region: CASRQQGAYQPQHF. The CDR3 DNA sequence: TGTGCCAGCAGACAACAGGGGGCCTATCAGCCCCAGCATTTT.

The table lists this clone with a count of one. The CDR3 region is CASSLMGETQYF. The DNA for the CDR3 is TGTGCCAGCAGCCTGATGGGCGAGACCCAGTACTTC. The gene calls are TRBV3-1 (or the pseudogene TRBV3-2) and TRBJ2-5; no clear D. The CDR3 has 12 amino acids. Germline V gene lookup returns CDR1 LGHDT and CDR2 YNNKEL (reference sequence). V gave up 4 bases and J gave up 5 bases, with 8 bases separating them.

This chain joins TRBV18 and TRBJ1-1, with D maybe TRBD1 (5 bases). The V end lost 4 bases, the J end lost 3 bases, and 12 bases lay between the germline ends. This CDR3 is 14 amino acids long. The germline CDR1 and CDR2 sequences are KGHSH and LQKENI. CDR3 sequence (DNA): TGTGCCAGCTCACGGGCAGGGAGGGACACTGAAGCTTTCTTT. Protein product: CASSRAGRDTEAFF.

This chain joins TRBV12-5 and TRBJ1-1; D may be TRBD1 (5 bases). The CDR3 loop spans 11 amino acids. CDR1 and CDR2 (germline): LGHNT, FRNRAP. Trimming removed 7 bases from V and 5 bases from J, with 8 bases in between. This chain's CDR3 is CASAQGTEAFF. The CDR3 coding sequence is TGTGCTAGTGCCCAGGGAACTGAAGCTTTCTTT.

In this sample, this clone turned up once. CDR3 DNA: TGTGCCAGCATACTAGGAGGGGCGCAGTATTTT. This gives the protein CASILGGAQYF. The chain combines TRBV11-2 with TRBJ2-3, with D tentatively TRBD2 (6 bases). From germline, CDR1 is SGHAT and CDR2 FQNNGV. Trimming removed 7 bases from V and 10 bases from J, with 12 bases in between. The CDR3 has 11 residues.

The chain uses TRBV6-1 and TRBJ2-1, with D possibly called TRBD1 or TRBD2 (5 bases each). Trimming shortened V by 2 bases and J by 5 bases, and 13 bases separated the two germline ends. This CDR3 spans 15 amino acids. The germline V gene encodes CDR1 MNHNS and CDR2 SASEGT. The CDR3 coding sequence is TGTGCCAGCAGTGAATCGGGGCACCAGAACAATGAGCAGTTCTTC. This translates into CASSESGHQNNEQFF.

This clone was detected a few times. V is TRBV3-1 (or the pseudogene TRBV3-2) and J is TRBJ2-2; D gene ambiguous. The CDR3 contains 13 residues. Germline CDR1 LGHDT, CDR2 YNNKEL (reference sequence). The germline V and J ends were trimmed by 4 bases and 4 bases, with 7 bases remaining between them. The CDR3, as DNA: TGTGCCAGCAGCCGCGTAAGCACCGGGGAGCTGTTTTTT. This encodes CASSRVSTGELFF.

The V gene is TRBV6-1, the J gene TRBJ2-3, with D perhaps given as TRBD1 or TRBD2 (6 bases each). Trimming cost V 1 base and J 4 bases, with 9 bases left between them. This CDR3 comprises 14 residues. The germline V gene encodes CDR1 MNHNS and CDR2 SASEGT. The CDR3 spells CASSEGGASDTQYF. The DNA of the CDR3 is TGTGCCAGCAGTGAAGGGGGGGCATCAGATACGCAGTATTTT.

The gene calls are TRBV15 and TRBJ2-7; no clear D. CDR3 size: 14 residues. In germline, CDR1 is LNHNV, CDR2 YYDKDF (reference sequence). Trimming left V 0 bases short and J 1 base short, with 7 bases between. DNA of the CDR3: TGTGCCACCAGCAGAGATCTGGATTCCTACGAGCAGTACTTC. It is translated as CATSRDLDSYEQYF.

The rearrangement joins TRBV5-6 to TRBJ2-3; 11 nucleotides agree with TRBD1. The V gene end was trimmed by 4 bases and the J gene end by 6 bases; junction bases not matched to a gene: 7. Germline V CDR1 and CDR2: SGHDT, YYEEEE. The CDR3 is 15 amino acids. CDR3 DNA: TGTGCCAGCAGCCTCCGGGACAGGGGGTGGGATACGCAGTATTTT. Translating it yields CASSLRDRGWDTQYF.

The chain uses TRBV5-1 and TRBJ2-1; possible D gene TRBD1, 5 bases. Germline CDR1 and CDR2: SGHRS and YFSETQ. CDR3 length: 16 amino acids. Trimming shortened V by 2 bases and J by 3 bases, and 15 bases separated the two germline ends. CDR3 protein: CASSFRVTLSYNEQFF. The CDR3 DNA is TGCGCCAGCAGCTTCAGGGTAACCCTTAGCTACAATGAGCAGTTCTTC. The whole variable domain, filled in from reference TRBV5-1 and TRBJ2-1, reads KAGVTQTPRYLIKTRGQQVTLSCSPISGHRSVSWYQQTPGQGLQFLFEYFSETQRNKGNFPGRFSGRQFSNSRSEMNVSTLELGDSALYLCASSFRVTLSYNEQFFGPGTRLTVL.

The chain links TRBV2 to TRBJ1-5; D unresolved. Germline V gives CDR1 SNHLY, CDR2 FYNNEI. V was pared by 1 base and J by 6 bases, with 7 bases between. The CDR3 consists of 13 residues. The chain's CDR3 is CASSEERAQPQHF. Written as DNA, the CDR3 is TGTGCCAGCAGTGAAGAACGAGCTCAGCCCCAGCATTTT.

The gene calls are TRBV30 and TRBJ2-1, with TRBD2 identical over 12 bases. J was trimmed by 8 bases and V by 5 bases; bases with no gene match: 7. The germline V gene encodes CDR1 GTSNPN and CDR2 SVGIG (reference sequence). This CDR3 is built from 14 residues. In DNA, the CDR3 is TGTGCCTGGGCCCCACTAGCGGGAGGCGATGAGCAGTTCTTC. Amino acids: CAWAPLAGGDEQFF.

J is TRBJ1-5 and V is TRBV6-2 or TRBV6-3; D uncertain. Germline V lookup: CDR1 MNHEY, CDR2 SVGEGT. Trimming took 2 bases from V and 1 from J, leaving 6 bases between them. There are 14 residues in the CDR3. CDR3 sequence reads: CASSYGASNQPQHF. DNA for the CDR3: TGTGCCAGCAGTTACGGAGCCAGCAATCAGCCCCAGCATTTT.

The CDR3 DNA follows: TGTGCCACCGGGCGGGAGAGCGGGGAGCTGTTTTTT. Encoded protein: CATGRESGELFF. The chain combines TRBV2 with TRBJ2-2; 7 nucleotides match TRBD2. V trimming: 10 bases; J trimming: 7 bases; junction bases outside the gene matches: 6. This CDR3 contains 12 residues. Per germline, CDR1 SNHLY and CDR2 FYNNEI.

The J gene is TRBJ2-7, the V gene TRBV18; TRBD1 matches at 7 bases. The CDR3 is made up of 15 amino acids. CDR1 and CDR2 from the germline V gene are KGHSH and LQKENI. The V and J ends lost 3 bases and 0 bases, in that order; junction bases with no gene match: 5. The CDR3 sequence: CASSPQRDSSYEQYF. The CDR3 DNA reads as TGTGCCAGCTCACCTCAAAGGGACAGCTCCTACGAGCAGTACTTC. The whole variable domain, remainder taken from reference TRBV18 and TRBJ2-7, is NAGVMQNPRHLVRRRGQEARLRCSPMKGHSHVYWYRQLPEEGLKFMVYLQKENIIDESGMPKERFSAEFPKEGPSILRIQQVVRGDSAAYFCASSPQRDSSYEQYFGPGTRLTVT.

This clone has a single count. This chain uses TRBV9 with TRBJ2-1; 8 nucleotides agree with TRBD2. Unmatched junction bases numbered 19, after V lost 4 bases and J lost 10 bases. The CDR3 extends over 17 amino acids. The V gene's germline CDR1 is SGDLS and CDR2 YYNGEE. As DNA, the CDR3 is TGTGCCAGCAGCCACCCCGCGGCGGGAGGCCCCCGTGGAGAGCAGTTCTTC. Translating it yields CASSHPAAGGPRGEQFF.

This rearrangement joins TRBV28 to TRBJ2-7, with 8 bases aligning to TRBD2. The CDR3 totals 16 residues. The germline V gene encodes CDR1 MDHEN and CDR2 SYDVKM. The V segment lost 2 bases and the J segment 3 bases; nucleotides outside the gene matches: 9. This chain's CDR3 is CASSLTASGQDYEQYF. CDR3 DNA sequence: TGTGCCAGCAGTTTAACGGCTAGCGGGCAGGACTACGAGCAGTACTTC. The variable domain in full, with the rest retrieved from reference TRBV28 and TRBJ2-7, is DVKVTQSSRYLVKRTGEKVFLECVQDMDHENMFWYRQDPGLGLRLIYFSYDVKMKEKGDIPEGYSVSREKKERFSLILESASTNQTSMYLCASSLTASGQDYEQYFGPGTRLTVT.

This chain connects TRBV7-9 to TRBJ1-5; D possibly corresponds to TRBD1 (6 bases). The CDR3 is 15 amino acids. CDR1 and CDR2 (germline): SEHNR, FQNEAQ (reference sequence). V dropped 5 bases and J dropped 4 bases, with 15 bases sitting between them. The CDR3: CASSEGLGGNQPQHF. The CDR3 DNA sequence: TGTGCCAGCAGCGAAGGGTTAGGGGGAAATCAGCCCCAGCATTTT.